The rows below give T cell receptor beta chains drawn from one sample of a study of T cell therapy after organ transplantation. Their cognate antigens are unknown. Using immunoSEQ multiplex PCR, the repertoire was profiled, and TCRdb retains in-frame clones only, with some absent. The sample consists of 45,000 to 50,000 clones, 94% of them appearing once. Sequenced here: CD8+ T cells from blood, sampled before autologous CMV-specific T cell therapy. These receptors were obtained from a human patient who had received a solid organ transplant and had CMV disease. Each CDR3 is given with its conserved first and last residue. Each record gives: J gene, CDR3 length, clone size, D gene, V gene, CDR3 protein, CDR3 DNA. D genes are given only for firm matches. Part of the rows lack a size; the others show once, few, many or a class for expanded clones.

>TRBJ2-5|15|-|TRBD2|TRBV13
CASSYPAGGVETQYF
TGTGCCAGCAGCTACCCAGCGGGGGGCGTGGAGACCCAGTACTTC
>TRBJ2-3|14|-|TRBD2|TRBV6-5
CATGVAGGLNTQYF
TGTGCCACGGGGGTAGCGGGAGGGCTGAATACGCAGTATTTT
>TRBJ1-1|14|-|TRBD1|TRBV5-4
CASSFDRGIPEAFF
TGTGCCAGCAGCTTTGACAGGGGGATACCTGAAGCTTTCTTT
>TRBJ1-1|16|-|-|TRBV2
CASSELGPGFGTEAFF
TGTGCCAGCAGTGAACTAGGACCGGGATTTGGCACTGAAGCTTTCTTT
>TRBJ2-2|13|-|-|TRBV30
CAWLPGVMGELFF
TGTGCCTGGCTTCCCGGGGTTATGGGGGAGCTGTTTTTT
>TRBJ1-5|14|-|-|TRBV4-1
CASSQDRGNQPQHF
TGCGCCAGCAGCCAAGATCGGGGCAATCAGCCCCAGCATTTT
>TRBJ2-1|19|-|TRBD2|TRBV19
CASSIYGLAGALGYNEQFF
TGTGCCAGTAGTATTTACGGTCTAGCGGGGGCGCTGGGATACAATGAGCAGTTCTTC
>TRBJ2-7|12|-|-|TRBV11-2
CATSGSSYEQYF
TGTGCCACCTCAGGGAGCTCCTACGAGCAGTACTTC
>TRBJ1-1|16|-|-|TRBV11-2
CASSPPRGRANTEAFF
TGTGCCAGCAGCCCGCCCCGGGGCAGGGCGAACACTGAAGCTTTCTTT
>TRBJ2-3|17|-|TRBD1|TRBV9
CASSAPGTGGPTDTQYF
TGTGCCAGCAGCGCACCCGGGACAGGGGGCCCCACAGATACGCAGTATTTT
>TRBJ2-3|13|-|-|TRBV11-2
CASSGVRPDTQYF
TGTGCCAGCAGCGGCGTTCGGCCAGATACGCAGTATTTT
>TRBJ2-7|15|-|TRBD1|TRBV11-2
CASSFRQGGIYEQYF
TGTGCCAGCAGCTTTCGACAGGGGGGGATTTACGAGCAGTACTTC
>TRBJ1-4|15|-|-|TRBV30
CAWSSADSSTEKLFF
TGTGCCTGGAGCTCGGCGGACAGTTCAACAGAAAAACTGTTTTTT
>TRBJ2-1|16|-|TRBD2|TRBV5-6
CASSLGSGISYNEQFF
TGTGCCAGCAGCTTGGGAAGCGGGATATCCTACAATGAGCAGTTCTTC
>TRBJ2-4|17|-|-|TRBV7-9
CASSLSMGVTQVYIQYF
TGTGCCAGCAGCTTATCCATGGGAGTTACTCAGGTGTACATTCAGTACTTC
>TRBJ2-7|16|-|TRBD1|TRBV30
CAWSGDRGVNSYEQYF
TGTGCCTGGAGTGGGGACAGGGGTGTGAACTCCTACGAGCAGTACTTC
>TRBJ2-1|17|-|TRBD2|TRBV27
CASSQYPSGRALNEQFF
TGTGCCAGCAGCCAATACCCAAGCGGGAGGGCCTTGAATGAGCAGTTCTTC
>TRBJ2-7|19|-|-|TRBV7-5
CVRSLGLGAGGPYLGEQYF
TGTGTCAGAAGCTTAGGATTGGGAGCGGGAGGGCCCTACCTGGGGGAGCAGTACTTC
>TRBJ2-1|17|-|-|TRBV13
CASSRGQDGGLYNEQFF
TGTGCCAGCAGCCGGGGGCAGGACGGAGGGCTCTACAATGAGCAGTTCTTC
>TRBJ1-2|14|-|-|TRBV19
CASSFLTSPEGYTF
TGTGCCAGTAGTTTCCTGACATCTCCGGAGGGCTACACCTTC
>TRBJ2-7|14|-|-|TRBV30
CAWRERAPSYEQYF
TGTGCCTGGAGGGAACGGGCTCCCTCCTACGAGCAGTACTTC
>TRBJ2-1|14|-|TRBD2|TRBV19
CASSIVAGVYEQFF
TGTGCCAGTAGTATAGTAGCGGGGGTCTATGAGCAGTTCTTC
>TRBJ2-7|15|-|-|TRBV14
CASSQGDRGSYEQYF
TGTGCCAGCAGCCAAGGTGACCGAGGCTCCTACGAGCAGTACTTC
>TRBJ1-5|15|-|TRBD1|TRBV27
CASSDGTGRAQPQHF
TGTGCCAGCAGTGATGGGACAGGGAGGGCTCAGCCCCAGCATTTT
>TRBJ1-1|13|-|-|TRBV19
CASLGTTNTEAFF
TGTGCCAGTCTCGGGACAACTAACACTGAAGCTTTCTTT
>TRBJ1-1|16|few|-|TRBV6-5
CASSWGVEAGSTEAFF
TGTGCCAGCAGTTGGGGGGTCGAGGCTGGTAGCACTGAAGCTTTCTTT
>TRBJ2-1|16|-|TRBD2|TRBV10-3
CAISGLAGASYNEQFF
TGTGCCATCAGTGGCTTAGCGGGAGCCTCCTACAATGAGCAGTTCTTC
>TRBJ1-1|14|once|TRBD1|TRBV19
CASTQLTGRTEAFF
TGTGCCAGTACCCAACTGACAGGGAGAACTGAAGCTTTCTTT
>TRBJ1-6|15|-|-|TRBV13
CASSWEGEYNSPLHF
TGTGCCAGCAGCTGGGAGGGGGAGTATAATTCACCCCTCCACTTT
>TRBJ2-7|14|-|-|TRBV13
CASSLAMSSYEQYF
TGTGCCAGCAGCTTAGCTATGAGCTCCTACGAGCAGTACTTC
>TRBJ1-1|16|-|-|TRBV5-1
CASSLGSVGPIAEAFF
TGCGCCAGCAGCCTTGGCTCTGTGGGGCCAATTGCTGAAGCTTTCTTT
>TRBJ2-7|15|-|TRBD1|TRBV16
CASSQPGQGTHEQYF
TGTGCCAGCAGCCAACCGGGACAGGGGACCCACGAGCAGTACTTC
>TRBJ1-2|17|-|TRBD1|TRBV7-3
CASSKTPGTGTNYGYTF
TGTGCCAGCAGCAAAACTCCCGGGACAGGAACTAACTATGGCTACACCTTC
>TRBJ2-7|11|-|-|TRBV5-8
CASSPSYEQYF
TGTGCCAGCAGCCCCTCCTACGAGCAGTACTTC
>TRBJ2-1|16|-|-|TRBV9
CASSGPTVSLYNEQFF
TGTGCCAGCAGCGGTCCTACAGTAAGCCTCTACAATGAGCAGTTCTTC
>TRBJ2-5|12|-|-|TRBV5-8
CASSLDRDSNYF
TGTGCCAGCAGCTTGGACCGGGACTCCAATTACTTC
>TRBJ1-1|14|-|-|TRBV6-5
CASSYGPINTEAFF
TGTGCCAGCAGTTACGGGCCAATAAACACTGAAGCTTTCTTT
>TRBJ2-5|15|-|TRBD1|TRBV7-9
CASYARTGHQETQYF
TGTGCCAGCTACGCCCGGACAGGCCACCAAGAGACCCAGTACTTC
>TRBJ1-5|12|-|-|TRBV30
CAWSRSNQPQHF
TGTGCCTGGAGTCGGAGCAATCAGCCCCAGCATTTT
>TRBJ1-1|14|-|TRBD1|TRBV11-2
CASSWTGPAGEAFF
TGTGCCAGCAGCTGGACAGGCCCGGCTGGTGAAGCTTTCTTT
>TRBJ2-7|17|once|TRBD2|TRBV10-2
CASSDIAFGTSGYEQYF
TGCGCCAGCAGTGATATTGCTTTTGGGACTAGCGGCTACGAGCAGTACTTC
>TRBJ1-4|13|-|-|TRBV2
CASGRPSNEKLFF
TGTGCCAGCGGCAGGCCGTCTAATGAAAAACTGTTTTTT
>TRBJ1-6|15|-|-|TRBV4-1
CASSLLGGSNSPLHF
TGCGCCAGCAGCCTACTAGGGGGGTCTAATTCACCCCTCCACTTT
>TRBJ2-5|14|once|TRBD1|TRBV28
CASKGSGGRETQYF
TGTGCAAGCAAAGGGTCAGGGGGAAGGGAGACCCAGTACTTC
>TRBJ2-7|12|-|-|TRBV6-5
CASSNRGHEQYF
TGTGCCAGCAGTAATCGGGGGCACGAGCAGTACTTC
>TRBJ2-1|16|-|TRBD2|TRBV6-5
CASSYPPSGTNNEQFF
TGTGCCAGCAGTTACCCTCCCAGCGGGACCAACAATGAGCAGTTCTTC
>TRBJ1-5|14|once|-|TRBV27
CASTTAGSNQPQHF
TGTGCCAGCACCACAGCTGGGAGCAATCAGCCCCAGCATTTT